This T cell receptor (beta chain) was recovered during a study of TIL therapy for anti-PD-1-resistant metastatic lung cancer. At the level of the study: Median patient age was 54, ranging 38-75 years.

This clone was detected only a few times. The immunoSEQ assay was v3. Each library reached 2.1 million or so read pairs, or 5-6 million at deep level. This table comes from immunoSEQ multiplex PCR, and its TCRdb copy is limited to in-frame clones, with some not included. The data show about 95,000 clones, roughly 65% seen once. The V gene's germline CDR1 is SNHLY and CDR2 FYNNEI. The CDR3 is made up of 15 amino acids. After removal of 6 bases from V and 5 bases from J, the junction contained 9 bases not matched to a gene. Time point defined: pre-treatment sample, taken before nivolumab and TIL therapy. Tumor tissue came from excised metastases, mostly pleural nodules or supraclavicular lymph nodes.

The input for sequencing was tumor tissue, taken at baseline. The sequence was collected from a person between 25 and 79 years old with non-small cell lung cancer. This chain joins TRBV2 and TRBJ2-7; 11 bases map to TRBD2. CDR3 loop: CASSAGLAAVDEQYF. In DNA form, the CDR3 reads TGTGCCAGCAGCGCGGGACTAGCGGCGGTAGACGAGCAGTACTTC.